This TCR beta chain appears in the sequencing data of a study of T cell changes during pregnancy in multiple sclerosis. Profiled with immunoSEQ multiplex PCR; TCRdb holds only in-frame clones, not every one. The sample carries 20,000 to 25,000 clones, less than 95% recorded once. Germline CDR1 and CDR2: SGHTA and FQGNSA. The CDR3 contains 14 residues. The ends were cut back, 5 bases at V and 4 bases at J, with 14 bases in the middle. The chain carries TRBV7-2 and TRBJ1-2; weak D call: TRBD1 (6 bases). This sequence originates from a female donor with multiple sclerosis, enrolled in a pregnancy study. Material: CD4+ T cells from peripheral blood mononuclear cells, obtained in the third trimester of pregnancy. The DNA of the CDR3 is TGTGCCAGCAGCGCTCAGCAGGGGTCCTATGGCTACACCTTC. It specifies CASSAQQGSYGYTF.